This TCR beta chain derives from a study of Ad26.COV2.S vaccination and SARS-CoV-2 variants. Trimming took off 7 bases at V and 3 bases at J, with 18 bases between the two ends. CDR1 SGHTA and CDR2 FQGNSA come from the germline V gene. The CDR3 loop spans 15 amino acids. Treatment described: 15 to 20 received Ad26.COV2.S at low or high dose, single or two shots; 5 received placebo; per-sample allocation not given. The samples date from day 63 after the first vaccine or placebo injection. Assay used: immunoSEQ multiplex PCR; TCRdb lists only in-frame clones, some missing. The sample carries about 350,000 clones, roughly nine tenths recorded once.

The sequence came from a person between 18 and 60 years old who received the Ad26.COV2.S COVID-19 vaccine or a placebo. The chain employs TRBV7-2 and TRBJ1-2, with D perhaps matching TRBD1 (5 bases). The material sequenced was peripheral blood, taken in a trial of Ad26.COV2.S vaccine versus placebo. The CDR3 DNA reads as TGTGCCAGCATCCCGGGACCCGGCGGATACTATGGCTACACCTTC. As protein: CASIPGPGGYYGYTF.